One sample yielded the 29 T cell receptor beta chains listed below, sequenced in a study of Graves' ophthalmopathy and Graves' hyperthyroidism. Amplification of the TCR beta CDR3 regions used RNA transcripts (as template). RT-PCR in the first round used HTBI primers; a second-round multiplex PCR followed. One entry per CDR3 protein, called by TCRdb with MiXCR from the multiplex PCR reads. Of hundreds of thousands of distinct CDR3 sequences in the sample, about 24% are singletons; the top ten hold more than 5.5%. Sequencing was carried out using peripheral blood. The receptors originated from a woman between 18 and 29 years old with stable Graves' hyperthyroidism. Some clones in this sample may be carry-over from other donors' samples.

This clonotype was seen repeatedly, ten times or more. V usage is TRBV12-3 or TRBV12-4 and J usage is TRBJ1-6; TRBD1 matches at 9 bases. Trimming took 5 bases from V and 7 from J; bases not matched to a gene: 9. The CDR3 sequence is 16 residues long. The CDR3, as DNA: TGTGCCAGCAGTCGGACGACAGGGGGGGGGAATTCACCCCTCCACTTT. Translated: CASSRTTGGGNSPLHF.

This clonotype was seen at least ten times. This rearrangement joins TRBV2 to TRBJ2-5; 8 bases fit TRBD1. With V trimmed by 3 bases and J by 5 bases, 11 bases remained unmatched. The CDR3 spans 16 residues. Per germline, CDR1 SNHLY and CDR2 FYNNEI. The CDR3 sequence is CASSDNRGKRRETQYF. CDR3 in DNA: TGTGCCAGCAGTGACAACAGGGGGAAGCGACGGGAGACCCAGTACTTC. The variable domain in full, with the rest retrieved from reference TRBV2 and TRBJ2-5, is EPEVTQTPSHQVTQMGQEVILRCVPISNHLYFYWYRQILGQKVEFLVSFYNNEISEKSEIFDDQFSVERPDGSNFTLKIRSTKLEDSAMYFCASSDNRGKRRETQYFGPGTRLLVL.

V and J are TRBV11-2 and TRBJ1-2; D not certain. Per germline, CDR1 SGHAT and CDR2 FQNNGV. This CDR3 is 15 amino acids long. V was cut by 1 base and J by 7 bases, with 16 bases left in between. The CDR3 reads CASSLVEGWQFGYTF. In DNA, the CDR3 is TGTGCCAGCAGCTTAGTAGAAGGCTGGCAGTTTGGCTACACCTTC.

This clonotype was picked up many times. The gene calls are TRBV12-3 or TRBV12-4 and TRBJ1-1; 9 bases line up with TRBD1. This CDR3 has 12 amino acids. V shed 6 bases and J 5 bases; nucleotides not matched to a gene: 1. DNA of the CDR3: TGTGCCAGCAGACAGGGGGCTACTGAAGCTTTCTTT. Translation: CASRQGATEAFF.

This chain connects TRBV6-2 or TRBV6-3 to TRBJ2-4; D may be TRBD1 (6 bases). The germline V gene encodes CDR1 MNHEY and CDR2 SVGEGT. Trimming took off 2 bases at V and 5 bases at J, with 10 bases between the two ends. The CDR3 has 14 residues. The CDR3 protein is CASSYAGVENIQYF. Here the CDR3 DNA reads TGTGCCAGCAGTTACGCAGGGGTTGAAAACATTCAGTACTTC.

This clonotype was picked up many times. The rearrangement uses TRBV19 and TRBJ1-2; TRBD1 aligns across 8 bases. CDR3 length equals 14 residues. CDR1 is LNHDA and CDR2 is SQIVND in the germline V gene (reference sequence). The V segment lost 3 bases and the J segment 7 bases; nucleotides outside the gene matches: 7. The CDR3 protein is CASSIRRTGTGYTF. The CDR3 DNA sequence: TGTGCCAGTAGTATTAGGAGGACAGGGACTGGCTACACCTTC.

The J gene is TRBJ1-5, the V gene TRBV20-1, with TRBD1 matching over 8 bases. The length of the CDR3 is 15 residues. V gave up 3 bases and J gave up 7 bases; unmatched junction bases: 11. Germline CDR1 DFQATT, CDR2 SNEGSKA (reference sequence). CDR3 residues: CSARKDRVVRQPQHF. The DNA of the CDR3 is TGCAGTGCTAGGAAGGACAGGGTGGTACGGCAGCCCCAGCATTTT.

This sequence joins TRBV19 and TRBJ1-1; no firm D call. Germline V CDR1 and CDR2: LNHDA, SQIVND (reference sequence). V shed 10 bases and J shed 3 bases, with 9 bases lying between them. This CDR3 region has 11 residues. CDR3 loop: CAIRGYTEAFF. The CDR3 DNA is TGTGCCATCCGAGGGTACACTGAAGCTTTCTTT.

This clonotype was recorded many times. This chain joins TRBV28 and TRBJ2-5; D is unclear. This CDR3 comprises 14 residues. V gave up 3 bases and J gave up 2 bases, with 10 bases separating them. Germline V gives CDR1 MDHEN, CDR2 SYDVKM. The CDR3 region is CASSLIGFQETQYF. Here the CDR3 DNA reads TGTGCCAGCAGTTTGATAGGGTTTCAAGAGACCCAGTACTTC.

This clonotype was counted many times. The chain couples TRBV29-1 to TRBJ2-5; D assignment may be TRBD1 or TRBD2 (5 bases each). The CDR3 is 14 residues long. Trimming pared 4 bases from V and 0 bases from J, leaving 12 bases between. Germline V gives CDR1 SQVTM, CDR2 ANQGSEA. The CDR3 spells CSVVGWDHQETQYF. The CDR3 nucleotides read TGCAGCGTTGTAGGATGGGACCACCAAGAGACCCAGTACTTC.

V gene TRBV6-1 combines with J gene TRBJ1-5; unclear D gene. This CDR3 is 15 amino acids long. Germline CDR1 MNHNS, CDR2 SASEGT. Deletions cut 6 bases from V and 4 bases from J, with 16 bases between. In DNA form, the CDR3 reads TGTGCCAGCAGGGTGGCGATGGGTGAAAATCAGCCCCAGCATTTT. Its protein product is CASRVAMGENQPQHF.

This clonotype has at least ten counts. This chain joins TRBV3-1 and TRBJ1-2, with a weak D call TRBD1 (6 bases). CDR3 length equals 16 residues. V was cut by 1 base and J by 7 bases, with 19 bases left in between. Germline assignment: CDR1 LGHDT and CDR2 YNNKEL (reference sequence). DNA for the CDR3: TGTGCCAGCAGCCAAGTTAGGGGGGGCATGTATCGTGGCTACACCTTC. This translates into CASSQVRGGMYRGYTF.

CDR3 amino acids: CASSITGETQYF. The CDR3 region has the DNA TGTGCCAGTAGTATAACGGGAGAGACCCAGTACTTC. The rearrangement links TRBV19 to TRBJ2-5; D ambiguous. V was trimmed by 2 bases and J by 4 bases, leaving 5 bases between them. The length of the CDR3 is 12 residues. CDR1 LNHDA and CDR2 SQIVND come from the germline V gene (reference sequence).

This sequence joins TRBV24-1 and TRBJ2-5; D possibly corresponds to TRBD1 (6 bases). Germline values: CDR1 KGHDR, CDR2 SFDVKD. V was cut by 5 bases and J by 4 bases, with 7 bases left in between. This CDR3 comprises 12 residues. CDR3 residues: CATSAGVETQYF. CDR3 nucleotides: TGTGCCACCAGTGCAGGGGTAGAGACCCAGTACTTC.

Concerning this clonotype: A much larger clone lies a single base off, so this may be a read error. The V call is TRBV28, the J call TRBJ1-1, with D possibly being TRBD1 (5 bases). CDR1 and CDR2 from the germline V gene are MDHEN and SYDVKM. The CDR3 is made up of 14 amino acids. This chain's CDR3 is CASSVDTRHTEACF. The CDR3 bases are TGTGCCAGCAGTGTGGACACGAGGCATACTGAAGCTTGCTTT.

This clonotype appeared a few times. The chain recombines TRBV6-5 with TRBJ1-3; D gene ambiguous. The V gene lost 0 bases and the J gene lost 4 bases, with 13 bases spanning the gap. CDR1 MNHEY and CDR2 SVGAGI come from the germline V gene. CDR3 length equals 16 residues. Here the CDR3 reads CASSYSAVRAGNTIYF. The CDR3 coding sequence is TGTGCCAGCAGTTACTCGGCAGTCCGAGCAGGAAACACCATATATTTT.

The CDR3 is CASKQGDVYGYTF. In DNA, the CDR3 is TGTGCCAGCAAACAGGGGGACGTCTATGGCTACACCTTC. V gene TRBV6-4 combines with J gene TRBJ1-2; 8 bases fit TRBD1. Germline loops: CDR1 MRHNA, CDR2 SNTAGT. The CDR3 is made up of 13 amino acids. Trimming at V came to 7 bases and at J to 4 bases, leaving 5 bases not matched to a gene.

As for this clonotype: This may arise from a read error, as a much more abundant clone is one base away. V gene TRBV19 combines with J gene TRBJ1-1; D may be TRBD1 (5 bases). Germline V CDR1 and CDR2: LNHDA, SQIVND (reference sequence). The CDR3 covers 13 residues. The CDR3 loop reads CASSNYRNTEACF. DNA of the CDR3: TGTGCCAGTAGTAATTACAGGAACACTGAAGCTTGCTTT.

The table lists this clonotype with many counts. The V gene is TRBV6-1, the J gene TRBJ2-7, with 10 bases matching TRBD1. Germline V lookup: CDR1 MNHNS, CDR2 SASEGT. The length of the CDR3 is 15 residues. V gave up 5 bases and J gave up 3 bases; unmatched junction bases: 7. The CDR3 DNA reads as TGTGCCAGCAGTATAACCGGGACAGGGGTCTACGAGCAGTACTTC. Translation: CASSITGTGVYEQYF.

V is TRBV7-8 and J is TRBJ2-4; TRBD2 might be the D (5 bases). The CDR3 runs to 12 residues. Germline V lookup: CDR1 SGHVS, CDR2 FQNEAQ. V shed 4 bases and J shed 6 bases, with 7 bases lying between them. In nucleotides, the CDR3 is TGTGCCAGCAGCTGGGAGCGAAACATTCAGTACTTC. Amino acid sequence: CASSWERNIQYF.

The V and J genes are TRBV6-1 and TRBJ1-1; 9 bases align to TRBD1. V was pared by 1 base and J by 6 bases, with 9 bases of the junction left unmatched. The germline gives CDR1 MNHNS, CDR2 SASEGT. CDR3 length: 16 residues. CDR3 sequence (DNA): TGTGCCAGCAGTGAAGGGACAGGGGCCCTTAGGGCTGAAGCTTTCTTT. Translated, it gives CASSEGTGALRAEAFF.

Comments on this clonotype: Since a much larger clone is just one base distant, this may be a read error. The chain combines TRBV12-3 or TRBV12-4 with TRBJ2-7; possibly TRBD1 for D (6 bases). CDR3 length: 14 residues. For the CDR3, the DNA is TGTGTCAGCAGCCAAAGGACAGAATTCTACGAGCAGTACTTC. This encodes CVSSQRTEFYEQYF.

This clonotype came up many times. The chain joins TRBV12-3 or TRBV12-4 to TRBJ1-2; 8 nucleotides line up with TRBD1. The trim removed 6 bases at V and 7 bases at J, leaving 4 bases unmatched. The CDR3 covers 12 residues. The DNA for the CDR3 is TGTGCCAGCAGCCTCGGACAGGGTGGCTACACCTTC. It is translated as CASSLGQGGYTF.

This clonotype came up many times. V and J are TRBV3-1 and TRBJ2-5; D is possibly TRBD1 (5 bases). CDR3 length: 15 amino acids. In germline, CDR1 is LGHDT, CDR2 YNNKEL (reference sequence). Trimming cost V 3 bases and J 0 bases, with 11 bases left between them. CDR3: CASSQGDSYQETQYF. CDR3 DNA sequence: TGTGCCAGCAGCCAGGGTGACAGTTACCAAGAGACCCAGTACTTC.

The chain couples TRBV11-1 to TRBJ1-2; D is perhaps TRBD1 (5 bases). CDR1 SGHAT and CDR2 FQDESV come from the germline V gene (reference sequence). The CDR3 is 17 residues long. V lost 3 bases and J lost 6, with 23 bases in between. CDR3 bases: TGTGCCAGCAGCTTCCCCGCCGGGACCCAAAGCACGGATGGCTACACCTTC. Translating gives CASSFPAGTQSTDGYTF.

This clonotype was detected a few times. The chain links TRBV10-3 to TRBJ2-7, with D uncertain. Trimming shortened V by 0 bases and J by 0 bases, and 9 bases separated the two germline ends. The CDR3 runs to 15 residues. The V gene's germline CDR1 is ENHRY and CDR2 SYGVKD. The CDR3 DNA reads as TGTGCCATCAGTGAGTCTAAAGGGAACTCCTACGAGCAGTACTTC. Translated, it gives CAISESKGNSYEQYF.

This clonotype occurred many times. V usage is TRBV20-1 and J usage is TRBJ2-7; perhaps TRBD1 as D (6 bases). Per the germline V gene, CDR1 is DFQATT and CDR2 is SNEGSKA (reference sequence). V dropped 1 base and J dropped 4 bases, with 17 bases sitting between them. The CDR3 contains 15 residues. The CDR3 region has the DNA TGCAGTGCTAGAGCTGTGGACAGAGGTTCGTACGAGCAGTACTTC. Translation gives CSARAVDRGSYEQYF.

This clonotype was seen a handful of times. The chain uses TRBV20-1 and TRBJ2-2, with 7 bases matching TRBD1. The germline V gene encodes CDR1 DFQATT and CDR2 SNEGSKA (reference sequence). With V trimmed by 1 base and J by 15 bases, 8 bases remained unmatched. The CDR3 runs to 12 residues. The DNA of the CDR3 is TGCAGTGCTAGAGCCCCCTCGGGACAGTTGTTTTTT. This codes for CSARAPSGQLFF.

There are many counts of this clonotype. This sequence joins TRBV18 and TRBJ1-1; 7 bases align to TRBD1. The CDR3 is made up of 16 amino acids. V lost 0 bases and J lost 5; bases outside the gene matches: 9. Germline CDR1 KGHSH, CDR2 LQKENI. CDR3 in amino acids: CASSPPGRGLVTEAFF. Here the CDR3 DNA reads TGTGCCAGCTCACCACCGGGGAGGGGGCTCGTGACTGAAGCTTTCTTT.